One sample yielded the 9 T cell receptor beta chains listed below, sequenced in a study of regulatory T cells in long-lasting Graves disease. As for time point: newly diagnosed GD, antithyroid drugs for less than 3 months. PBMC RNA was the source of the TCR library. Construction of the TCR beta libraries employed iRepertoire HTBI primers in conjunction with Arm-PCR of CDR3 regions. One entry per CDR3 protein results from TCRdb running MiXCR on the multiplex PCR reads. The table includes some 220,000 distinct CDR3 sequences, approximately 18% detected once. These sequences were also reported in another study, on T cells in Graves' hyperthyroidism and ophthalmopathy.

Material: peripheral blood mononuclear cells (PBMCs), obtained at new diagnosis, from a patient treated with antithyroid drugs. Receptors were obtained from a woman aged 25-40 years with Graves disease.

This clonotype came up many times. The rearrangement links TRBV6-2 or TRBV6-3 to TRBJ2-3, with 9 bases aligning to TRBD2. Germline V CDR1 and CDR2: MNHEY, SVGEGT. The V segment lost 2 bases and the J segment 6 bases; nucleotides outside the gene matches: 6. This CDR3 is built from 15 residues. CDR3 sequence (DNA): TGTGCCAGCAGTTACGGGACTAGCAGGGCCGATACGCAGTATTTT. Protein product: CASSYGTSRADTQYF.

This clonotype was seen repeatedly, ten times or more. The V call is TRBV19, the J call TRBJ1-1, with D tentatively TRBD1 (6 bases). V shed 10 bases and J shed 4 bases, with 13 bases lying between them. CDR1 is LNHDA and CDR2 is SQIVND in the germline V gene (reference sequence). This CDR3 is 12 amino acids long. For the CDR3, the DNA is TGTGCCACCGATGACAGGACCACTGAAGCTTTCTTT. It codes for CATDDRTTEAFF.

This clonotype was seen repeatedly, ten times or more. The rearrangement joins TRBV6-1 to TRBJ1-1, with TRBD1 as a possible D gene (6 bases). The CDR3 covers 18 residues. V was clipped by 6 bases and J by 0 bases, with 23 bases between them. The germline V gene encodes CDR1 MNHNS and CDR2 SASEGT. CDR3 nucleotide sequence: TGTGCCAGCAGACCAATCCTCTCAACAGGGAGTATGAACACTGAAGCTTTCTTT. Residues: CASRPILSTGSMNTEAFF.

This clonotype was seen at least ten times. The rearrangement uses TRBV6-2 or TRBV6-3 and TRBJ2-5; no clear D gene. The CDR3 contains 13 residues. The V end lost 6 bases, the J end lost 7 bases, and 15 bases lay between the germline ends. Germline CDR1 MNHEY, CDR2 SVGEGT. As DNA, the CDR3 is TGTGCCAGCAGCCTGAACTCTAAGATGACCCAGTACTTC. As protein: CASSLNSKMTQYF.

This clonotype was found many times. This chain joins TRBV6-1 and TRBJ1-5; 9 nucleotides line up with TRBD1. From germline, CDR1 is MNHNS and CDR2 SASEGT. This CDR3 contains 14 residues. Unmatched junction bases numbered 8, after V lost 7 bases and J lost 7 bases. For the CDR3, the DNA is TGTGCCAGCACCGGGGACAGGGTTTACCAGCCCCAGCATTTT. This translates into CASTGDRVYQPQHF.

This rearrangement joins TRBV5-6 to TRBJ2-1, with D possibly matching TRBD2 (5 bases). This CDR3 spans 17 amino acids. The V gene lost 4 bases and the J gene lost 6 bases, with 23 bases spanning the gap. Germline-derived CDR1 and CDR2 are SGHDT and YYEEEE. The CDR3 DNA reads as TGTGCCAGCAGCGATGGGGTAGGCCACCTGGGGAGCAATGAGCAGTTCTTC. This codes for CASSDGVGHLGSNEQFF.

V usage is TRBV7-9 and J usage is TRBJ2-7; D possibly corresponds to TRBD2 (7 bases). The CDR3 has 15 amino acids. The V end lost 3 bases, the J end lost 3 bases, and 15 bases lay between the germline ends. Germline V gene data show CDR1 as SEHNR and CDR2 as FQNEAQ (reference sequence). The chain's CDR3 is CASSFSGGPGYEQYF. DNA for the CDR3: TGTGCCAGCAGCTTTTCGGGGGGCCCAGGCTACGAGCAGTACTTC.

This clonotype appeared many times. The CDR3 DNA follows: TGTGCCAGCAGCCAAGTGGGAGGAGGTACGCAGTATTTT. Amino acid sequence: CASSQVGGGTQYF. The chain joins TRBV3-1 to TRBJ2-3, with D possibly being TRBD2 (6 bases). Between the trimmed V and J ends, which lost 1 base and 8 bases, there was a span of 10 bases. The CDR3 extends over 13 amino acids. Germline loops: CDR1 LGHDT, CDR2 YNNKEL (reference sequence).

This clonotype was picked up many times. V is TRBV6-1 and J is TRBJ2-7; 7 bases match TRBD1. This CDR3 has 14 amino acids. Trimming at V came to 7 bases and at J to 2 bases, leaving 8 bases not matched to a gene. The germline gives CDR1 MNHNS, CDR2 SASEGT. CDR3 nucleotides: TGTGCCAGCAACGGACAGGCCCTTACCTACGAGCAGTACTTC. It yields the protein CASNGQALTYEQYF.